The TCR beta chain described here comes from a study of control samples from healthy donors and cancer patients. Germline V lookup: CDR1 SGHDN, CDR2 FVKESK. V lost 5 bases and J lost 8; bases outside the gene matches: 9. The CDR3 consists of 14 residues. Some clones are missing from TCRdb's copy, which holds only in-frame ones; the method was immunoSEQ multiplex PCR. This sample has under 70,000 clones; less than 95% occur once, and the top ten carry approximately 1.2%. V is TRBV14 and J is TRBJ1-2; 9 nucleotides line up with TRBD1. This receptor was taken from a woman aged 50 to 65 with colorectal cancer. Specimen: PBMCs. The chain's CDR3 is CASSVGTGSGGYTF. As DNA, the CDR3 is TGTGCCAGCAGCGTCGGGACAGGGTCGGGCGGCTACACCTTC. The full variable domain, with the rest looked up from reference TRBV14 and TRBJ1-2, is EAGVTQFPSHSVIEKGQTVTLRCDPISGHDNLYWYRRVMGKEIKFLLHFVKESKQDESGMPNNRFLAERTGGTYSTLKVQPAELEDSGVYFCASSVGTGSGGYTFGSGTRLTVV.